This TCR beta chain was observed in a study of cytomegalovirus exposure and HLA in healthy donors. PCR primers comprised 60 Vbeta and 13 Jbeta primers. The protocol was immunoSEQ multiplex PCR, while the TCRdb copy is restricted to in-frame clones and leaves out a portion. The sample contains 120,000 to 150,000 clones, roughly four fifths of which appear only once. With 6 bases clipped from V and 9 bases from J, the junction kept 14 bases outside the gene matches. Per the germline V gene, CDR1 is MNHEY and CDR2 is SVGAGI. This CDR3 comprises 15 residues. Whole-study results and caveats: Accurate predictions that matched the HLA-A and HLA-B alleles of most subjects were reportedly made from TCR beta sequences. A few V segments could not be told apart, such as TRBV6-2 and TRBV6-3, and were left out. Near-uniform donor sequencing depth was presumed by presence/absence analyses.

A word on this clone: Its antigen remains unknown.

Sample: PBMCs. The chain has TRBV6-5 and TRBJ2-7, with 10 positions matching TRBD1. The receptor was isolated from a man aged 40-49 years in good health and CMV-seropositive. CDR3 DNA sequence: TGTGCCAGCAGGCTTATGGGACAGGGGACCCCTCGGCAGTACTTC. Encoded protein: CASRLMGQGTPRQYF.